This T cell receptor (beta chain) was recorded in a study of blood T cell repertoires in COVID-19. Generated by immunoSEQ multiplex PCR, the TCRdb table keeps only in-frame clones and is missing some. The table shows about 190,000 clones, with around 80% occurring only once. The origin of this receptor is a man in his sixties with acute or convalescent COVID-19. Sample: peripheral blood.

The CDR3 sequence: CASSQDGAYNQPQHF. The CDR3 bases are TGCGCCAGCAGCCAAGATGGGGCGTACAATCAGCCCCAGCATTTT. V and J are TRBV4-1 and TRBJ1-5; possible D gene TRBD1, 5 bases. V dropped 0 bases and J dropped 3 bases, with 9 bases sitting between them. The CDR3 consists of 15 residues. Germline CDR1 and CDR2: MGHRA and YSYEKL.